The 12 T cell receptor beta chains in this list originate from one sample, sequenced in a study of Ad26.COV2.S vaccination and SARS-CoV-2 variants. Assay: immunoSEQ multiplex PCR; the TCRdb copy retains only in-frame clones and omits some. Among 450,000 to 550,000 clones listed, 70% to 90% were seen once. Treatment reported: some 20 received Ad26.COV2.S at low or high dose, single or two shots; roughly 5 received placebo; per-sample allocation not given. It was on day 63 after the first vaccine or placebo injection that samples were taken. The sequencing used peripheral blood, collected in a trial of Ad26.COV2.S vaccine versus placebo. These receptor sequences come from a person aged 18-65 years who received the Ad26.COV2.S COVID-19 vaccine or a placebo.

The gene calls are TRBV9 and TRBJ2-1; unclear D gene. V shed 1 base and J shed 7 bases, with 9 bases lying between them. Per the germline V gene, CDR1 is SGDLS and CDR2 is YYNGEE. There are 13 residues in the CDR3. CDR3 in amino acids: CASSVRARNEQFF. CDR3 nucleotides: TGTGCCAGCAGCGTACGGGCTAGAAATGAGCAGTTCTTC. Variable domain in full (rest from reference TRBV9 and TRBJ2-1): DSGVTQTPKHLITATGQRVTLRCSPRSGDLSVYWYQQSLDQGLQFLIQYYNGEERAKGNILERFSAQQFPDLHSELNLSSLELGDSALYFCASSVRARNEQFFGPGTRLTVL.

The chain couples TRBV29-1 to TRBJ1-1; TRBD1 matches 8 bases. The CDR3 contains 12 residues. J lost 8 bases, V lost 5 bases, and 7 bases had no gene match. Looked up from germline, CDR1 is SQVTM and CDR2 is ANQGSEA. The CDR3 sequence is CSVYATGVEAFF. CDR3 bases: TGCAGCGTTTACGCGACAGGGGTCGAAGCTTTCTTT.

The J gene is TRBJ2-7, the V gene TRBV7-9; 10 bases are a match to TRBD1. Unmatched junction bases numbered 2, after V lost 0 bases and J lost 3 bases. CDR3 length: 15 residues. Germline V gives CDR1 SEHNR, CDR2 FQNEAQ (reference sequence). This CDR3 reads CASSLARTGGYEQYF. The DNA of the CDR3 is TGTGCCAGCAGCTTAGCCAGGACAGGGGGCTACGAGCAGTACTTC.

This chain links TRBV11-2 with TRBJ1-3; D perhaps matches TRBD1 (5 bases). V was shortened by 1 base and J by 7 bases, with 14 bases between the two germline ends. This CDR3 has 15 amino acids. The V gene's germline CDR1 is SGHAT and CDR2 FQNNGV. The chain's CDR3 is CASSLVSGDANTIYF. The CDR3, as DNA: TGTGCCAGCAGCTTAGTGTCCGGGGACGCCAACACCATATATTTT.

The rearrangement links TRBV27 to TRBJ1-1, with D unclear. The germline CDR1 and CDR2 sequences are MNHEY and SMNVEV (reference sequence). Trimming pared 3 bases from V and 4 bases from J, leaving 12 bases between. This CDR3 is 14 amino acids long. The CDR3 bases are TGTGCCAGCAGTTTTGATCCGGGTTTCACTGAAGCTTTCTTT. Its protein is CASSFDPGFTEAFF.

This chain joins TRBV6-2 or TRBV6-3 and TRBJ1-1; 7 bases map to TRBD1. This CDR3 spans 14 amino acids. Trimming cost V 5 bases and J 6 bases; bases outside gene matches: 9. CDR1 and CDR2 (germline): MNHEY, SVGEGT. This CDR3 reads CASSSQGVSSEAFF. The CDR3 DNA reads TGTGCCAGCAGTAGCCAGGGGGTTAGTTCTGAAGCTTTCTTT.

V and J are TRBV2 and TRBJ1-4; D is undetermined. CDR1 SNHLY and CDR2 FYNNEI come from the germline V gene. V lost 7 bases, J lost 8 bases, and 5 bases lay in between. The CDR3 consists of 10 residues. CDR3: CASMREKLFF. In DNA, the CDR3 is TGTGCCAGCATGAGGGAAAAACTGTTTTTT.

This chain connects TRBV6-6 to TRBJ1-1; perhaps TRBD1 as D (6 bases). Germline values: CDR1 MNHNY, CDR2 SVGAGI (reference sequence). V gave up 7 bases and J gave up 6 bases, with 15 bases separating them. The CDR3 consists of 13 residues. The CDR3 loop reads CASITGGGSEAFF. DNA for the CDR3: TGTGCCAGCATTACTGGGGGGGGCTCTGAAGCTTTCTTT.

The J gene is TRBJ1-1, the V gene TRBV7-9, with TRBD1 identical over 11 bases. CDR3 length: 15 residues. Per germline, CDR1 SEHNR and CDR2 FQNEAQ (reference sequence). Trimming at V came to 5 bases and at J to 6 bases, leaving 8 bases not matched to a gene. The CDR3 sequence is CASSPRDRGFAEAFF. DNA for the CDR3: TGTGCCAGCAGCCCCCGGGACAGGGGGTTCGCTGAAGCTTTCTTT.

In this sample, this clone turned up a few times. V is TRBV19 and J is TRBJ1-5; the D gene is possibly TRBD1 (6 bases). Germline V CDR1 and CDR2: LNHDA, SQIVND (reference sequence). The CDR3 is made up of 15 amino acids. V gave up 7 bases and J gave up 6 bases, with 19 bases separating them. CDR3 amino acids: CASTRGGVAGQPQHF. The DNA for the CDR3 is TGTGCCAGTACCAGGGGAGGGGTCGCCGGTCAGCCCCAGCATTTT.

The chain carries TRBV19 and TRBJ2-6; D could derive from TRBD1 or TRBD2 (5 bases each). V was clipped by 1 base and J by 1 base, with 14 bases between them. Germline assignment: CDR1 LNHDA and CDR2 SQIVND (reference sequence). There are 18 residues in the CDR3. The CDR3 nucleotides are TGTGCCAGTAGTATAGGGGGCGTGGGACCTTCTGGGGCCAACGTCCTGACTTTC. It yields the protein CASSIGGVGPSGANVLTF.

The gene calls are TRBV7-9 and TRBJ2-2; unclear D gene. CDR1 is SEHNR and CDR2 is FQNEAQ in the germline V gene (reference sequence). V gave up 1 base and J gave up 2 bases, with 5 bases separating them. The CDR3 is 14 residues long. The CDR3 bases are TGTGCCAGCAGCTTAGACATTAACACCGGGGAGCTGTTTTTT. This codes for CASSLDINTGELFF.